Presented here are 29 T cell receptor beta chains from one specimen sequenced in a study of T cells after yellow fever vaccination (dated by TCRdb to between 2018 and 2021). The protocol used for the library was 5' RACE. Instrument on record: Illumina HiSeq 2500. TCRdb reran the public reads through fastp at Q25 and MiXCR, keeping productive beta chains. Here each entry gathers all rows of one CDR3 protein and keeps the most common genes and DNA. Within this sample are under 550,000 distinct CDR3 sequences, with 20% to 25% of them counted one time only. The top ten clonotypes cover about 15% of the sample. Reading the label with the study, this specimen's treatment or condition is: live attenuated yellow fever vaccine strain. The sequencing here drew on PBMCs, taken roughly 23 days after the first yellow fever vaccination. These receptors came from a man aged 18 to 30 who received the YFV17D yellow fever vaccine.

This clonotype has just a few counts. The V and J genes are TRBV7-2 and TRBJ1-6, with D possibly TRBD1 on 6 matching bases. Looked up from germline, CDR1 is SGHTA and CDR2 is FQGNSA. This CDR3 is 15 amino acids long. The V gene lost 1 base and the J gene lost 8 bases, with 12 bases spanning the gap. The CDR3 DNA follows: TGTGCCAGCAGCTTAGATCCCGGGGGCCATTCACCCCTCCACTTT. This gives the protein CASSLDPGGHSPLHF.

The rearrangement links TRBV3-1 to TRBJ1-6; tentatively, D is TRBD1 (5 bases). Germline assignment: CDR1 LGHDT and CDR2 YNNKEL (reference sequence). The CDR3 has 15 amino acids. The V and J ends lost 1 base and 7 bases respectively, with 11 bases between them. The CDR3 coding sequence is TGTGCCAGCAGCCAAGCGGCAGGGATAAATTCACCCCTCCACTTT. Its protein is CASSQAAGINSPLHF.

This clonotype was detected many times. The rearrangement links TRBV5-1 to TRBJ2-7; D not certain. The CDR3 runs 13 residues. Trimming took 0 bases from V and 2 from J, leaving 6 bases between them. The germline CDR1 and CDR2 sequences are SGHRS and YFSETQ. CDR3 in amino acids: CASSLDLAYEQYF. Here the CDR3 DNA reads TGCGCCAGCAGCTTGGATCTGGCCTACGAGCAGTACTTC.

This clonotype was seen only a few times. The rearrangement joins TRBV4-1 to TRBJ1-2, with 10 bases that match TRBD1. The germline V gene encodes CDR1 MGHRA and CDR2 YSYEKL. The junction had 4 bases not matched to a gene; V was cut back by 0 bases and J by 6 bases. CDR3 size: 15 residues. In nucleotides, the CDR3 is TGCGCCAGCAGCCAAGATCGTGGGACAGGGGATGGCTACACCTTC. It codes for CASSQDRGTGDGYTF.

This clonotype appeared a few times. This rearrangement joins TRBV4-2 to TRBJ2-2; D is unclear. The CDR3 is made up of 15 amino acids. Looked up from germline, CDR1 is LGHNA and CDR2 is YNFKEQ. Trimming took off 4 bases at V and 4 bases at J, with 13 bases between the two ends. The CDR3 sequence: CASSPGGWSTGELFF. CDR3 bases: TGTGCCAGCAGCCCCGGCGGTTGGTCCACCGGGGAGCTGTTTTTT.

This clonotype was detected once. The CDR3, as DNA: TGTGCCAGCAGTTCATCTCTCCCCGGGGGGACAGAGGAGACCCAGTACTTC. Its translation: CASSSSLPGGTEETQYF. The chain carries TRBV6-5 and TRBJ2-5; D possibly uses TRBD1 or TRBD2 (7 bases each). Trimming pared 4 bases from V and 5 bases from J, leaving 23 bases between. There are 17 residues in the CDR3. Germline V gene sequence: CDR1 MNHEY, CDR2 SVGAGI.

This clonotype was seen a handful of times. DNA of the CDR3: TGCGCCAGCAGCTTGACTAGCGAAGAGACCCAGTACTTC. This gives the protein CASSLTSEETQYF. The chain recombines TRBV5-1 with TRBJ2-5; 7 nucleotides align to TRBD2. CDR1 and CDR2 (germline): SGHRS, YFSETQ. The CDR3 runs to 13 residues. With 1 base clipped from V and 3 bases from J, the junction kept 0 bases outside the gene matches.

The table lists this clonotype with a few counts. As DNA, the CDR3 is TGTGCCAGCACCTTACCCCGGAGACCTAGCACAGATACGCAGTATTTT. Protein sequence: CASTLPRRPSTDTQYF. The V call is TRBV21-1, the J call TRBJ2-3; TRBD1 is the table's D call and was not checked against the DNA. TRBV21-1 is reported as a pseudogene. CDR3 length: 16 residues.

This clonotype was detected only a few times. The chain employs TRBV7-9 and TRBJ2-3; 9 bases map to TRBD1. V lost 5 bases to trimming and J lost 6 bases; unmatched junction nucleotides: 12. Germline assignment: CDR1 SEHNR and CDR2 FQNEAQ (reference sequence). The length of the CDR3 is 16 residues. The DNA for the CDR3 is TGTGCCAGCAGCAGCCGAACCGGGACAGGGCGTGATACGCAGTATTTT. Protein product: CASSSRTGTGRDTQYF.

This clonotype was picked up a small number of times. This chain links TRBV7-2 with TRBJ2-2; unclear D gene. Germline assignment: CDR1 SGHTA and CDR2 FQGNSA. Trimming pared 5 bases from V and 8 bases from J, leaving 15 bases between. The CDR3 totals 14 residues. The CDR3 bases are TGTGCCAGCAGCCGCATACCAATCCCTGGGGAGCTGTTTTTT. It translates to CASSRIPIPGELFF.

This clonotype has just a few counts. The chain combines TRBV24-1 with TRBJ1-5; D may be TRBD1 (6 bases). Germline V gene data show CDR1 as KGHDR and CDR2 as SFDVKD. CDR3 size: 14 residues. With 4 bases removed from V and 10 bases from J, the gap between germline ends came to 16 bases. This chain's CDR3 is CATSETGDGSPQHF. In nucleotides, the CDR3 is TGTGCCACCAGTGAGACAGGCGATGGGTCTCCCCAGCATTTT.

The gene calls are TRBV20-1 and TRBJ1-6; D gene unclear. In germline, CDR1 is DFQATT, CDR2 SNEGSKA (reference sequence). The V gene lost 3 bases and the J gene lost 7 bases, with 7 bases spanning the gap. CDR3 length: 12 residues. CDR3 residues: CSASVRNSPLHF. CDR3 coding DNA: TGCAGTGCTAGCGTAAGGAATTCACCCCTCCACTTT.

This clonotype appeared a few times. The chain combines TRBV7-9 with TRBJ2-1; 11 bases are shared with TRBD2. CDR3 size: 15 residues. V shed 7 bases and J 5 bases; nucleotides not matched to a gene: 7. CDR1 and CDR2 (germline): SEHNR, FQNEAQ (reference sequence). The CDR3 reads CASKILAGAHNEQFF. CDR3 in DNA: TGTGCCAGCAAGATACTAGCGGGGGCCCACAATGAGCAGTTCTTC. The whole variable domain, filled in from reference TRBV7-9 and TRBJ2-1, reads DTGVSQNPRHKITKRGQNVTFRCDPISEHNRLYWYRQTLGQGPEFLTYFQNEAQLEKSRLLSDRFSAERPKGSFSTLEIQRTEQGDSAMYLCASKILAGAHNEQFFGPGTRLTVL.

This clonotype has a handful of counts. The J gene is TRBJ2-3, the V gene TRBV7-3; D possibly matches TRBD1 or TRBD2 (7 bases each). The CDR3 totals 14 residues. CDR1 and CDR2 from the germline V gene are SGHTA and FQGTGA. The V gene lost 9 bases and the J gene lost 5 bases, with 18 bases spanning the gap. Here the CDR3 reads CASSRGGRGDTQYF. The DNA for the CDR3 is TGTGCCAGTTCCAGGGGGGGCCGGGGAGATACGCAGTATTTT.

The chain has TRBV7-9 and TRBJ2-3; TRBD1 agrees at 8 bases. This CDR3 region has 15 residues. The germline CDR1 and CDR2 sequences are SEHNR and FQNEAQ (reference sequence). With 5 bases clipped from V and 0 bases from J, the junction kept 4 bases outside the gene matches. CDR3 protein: CASSLDRASTDTQYF. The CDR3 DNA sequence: TGTGCCAGCAGCCTGGACAGGGCTAGCACAGATACGCAGTATTTT.

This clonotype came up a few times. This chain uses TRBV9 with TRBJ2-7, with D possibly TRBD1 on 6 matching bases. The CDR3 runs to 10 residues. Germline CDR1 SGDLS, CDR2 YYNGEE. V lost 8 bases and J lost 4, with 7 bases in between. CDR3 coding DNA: TGTGCCAGAACAGGGTACGAGCAGTACGTC. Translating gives CARTGYEQYV.

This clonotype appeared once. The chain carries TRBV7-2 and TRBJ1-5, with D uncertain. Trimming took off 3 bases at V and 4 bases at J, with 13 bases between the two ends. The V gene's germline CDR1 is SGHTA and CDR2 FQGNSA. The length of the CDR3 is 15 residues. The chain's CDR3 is CASSFYLGGNQPQHF. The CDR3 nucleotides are TGTGCCAGCAGCTTTTATCTTGGCGGAAATCAGCCCCAGCATTTT.

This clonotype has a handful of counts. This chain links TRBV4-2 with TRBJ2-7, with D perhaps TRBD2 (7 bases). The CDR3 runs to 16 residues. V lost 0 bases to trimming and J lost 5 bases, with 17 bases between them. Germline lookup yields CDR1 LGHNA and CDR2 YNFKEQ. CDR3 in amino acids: CASSQDWRGGGDEQYV. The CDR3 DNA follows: TGTGCCAGCAGCCAAGATTGGAGGGGGGGCGGAGACGAGCAGTACGTC.

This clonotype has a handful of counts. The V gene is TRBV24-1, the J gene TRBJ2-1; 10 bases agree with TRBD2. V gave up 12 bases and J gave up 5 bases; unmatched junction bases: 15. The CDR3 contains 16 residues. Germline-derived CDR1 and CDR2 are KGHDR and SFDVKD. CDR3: CAVGASSGGQHNEQFF. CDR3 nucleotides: TGTGCCGTCGGAGCTTCTAGCGGGGGCCAACACAATGAGCAGTTCTTC.

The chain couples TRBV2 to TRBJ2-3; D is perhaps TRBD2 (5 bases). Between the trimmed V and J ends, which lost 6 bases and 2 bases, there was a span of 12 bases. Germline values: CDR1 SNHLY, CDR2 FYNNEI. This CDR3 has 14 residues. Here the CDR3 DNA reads TGTGCCAGCAGCCCGACGAGGGTCACAGATACGCAGTATTTT. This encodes CASSPTRVTDTQYF.

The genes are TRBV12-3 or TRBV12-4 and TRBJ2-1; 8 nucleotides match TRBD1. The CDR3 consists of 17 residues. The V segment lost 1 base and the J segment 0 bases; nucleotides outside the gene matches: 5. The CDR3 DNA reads TGTGCCAGCAGTTTAGGCCAGGGGGCAGTCTCCTACAATGAGCAGTTCTTC. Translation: CASSLGQGAVSYNEQFF.

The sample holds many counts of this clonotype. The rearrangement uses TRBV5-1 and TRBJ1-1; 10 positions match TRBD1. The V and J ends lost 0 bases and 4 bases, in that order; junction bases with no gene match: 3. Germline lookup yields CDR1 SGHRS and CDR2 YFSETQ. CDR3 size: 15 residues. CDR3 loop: CASSLERTGGTEAFF. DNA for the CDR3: TGCGCCAGCAGCTTGGAGAGGACAGGGGGCACTGAAGCTTTCTTT.

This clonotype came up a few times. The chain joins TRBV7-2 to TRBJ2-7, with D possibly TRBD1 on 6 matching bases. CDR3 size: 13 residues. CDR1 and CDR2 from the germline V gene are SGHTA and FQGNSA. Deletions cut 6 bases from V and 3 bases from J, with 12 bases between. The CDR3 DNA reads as TGTGCCAGCAGACAGGGTTCCCGCTACGAGCAGTACTTC. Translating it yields CASRQGSRYEQYF.

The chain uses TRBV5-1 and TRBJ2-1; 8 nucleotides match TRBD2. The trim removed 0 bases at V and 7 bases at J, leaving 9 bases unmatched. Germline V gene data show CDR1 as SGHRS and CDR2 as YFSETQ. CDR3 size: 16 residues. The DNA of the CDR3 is TGCGCCAGCAGCTTGGGATTTTCGGGGGGGGGTAATGAGCAGTTCTTC. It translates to CASSLGFSGGGNEQFF.

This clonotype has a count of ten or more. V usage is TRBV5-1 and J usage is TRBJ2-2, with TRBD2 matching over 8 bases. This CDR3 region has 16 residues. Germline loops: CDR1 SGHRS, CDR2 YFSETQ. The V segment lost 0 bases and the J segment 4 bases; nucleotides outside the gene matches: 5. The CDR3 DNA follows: TGCGCCAGCAGCTTGGGCTCTAGCGGGCCCACCGGGGAGCTGTTTTTT. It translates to CASSLGSSGPTGELFF.

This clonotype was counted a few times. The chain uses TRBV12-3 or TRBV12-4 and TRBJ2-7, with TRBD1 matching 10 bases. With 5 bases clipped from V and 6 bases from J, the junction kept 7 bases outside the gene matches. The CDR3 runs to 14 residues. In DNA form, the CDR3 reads TGTGCCAGCAGTGCCGGGACAGGGGTAATCGAGCAGTACTTC. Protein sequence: CASSAGTGVIEQYF.

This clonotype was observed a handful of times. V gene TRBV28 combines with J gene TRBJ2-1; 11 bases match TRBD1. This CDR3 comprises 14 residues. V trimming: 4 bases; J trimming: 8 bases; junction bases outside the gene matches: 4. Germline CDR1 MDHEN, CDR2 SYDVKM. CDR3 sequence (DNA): TGTGCCAGCAGTTCCGGACAGGGGGCGGATGAGCAGTTCTTC. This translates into CASSSGQGADEQFF. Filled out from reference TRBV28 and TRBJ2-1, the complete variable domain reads DVKVTQSSRYLVKRTGEKVFLECVQDMDHENMFWYRQDPGLGLRLIYFSYDVKMKEKGDIPEGYSVSREKKERFSLILESASTNQTSMYLCASSSGQGADEQFFGPGTRLTVL.

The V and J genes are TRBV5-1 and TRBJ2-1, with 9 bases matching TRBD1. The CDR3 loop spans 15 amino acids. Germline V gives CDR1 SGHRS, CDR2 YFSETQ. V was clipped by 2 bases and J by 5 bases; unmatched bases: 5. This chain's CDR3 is CASSFRDRANNEQFF. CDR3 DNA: TGCGCCAGCAGCTTCAGGGACAGGGCCAACAATGAGCAGTTCTTC.

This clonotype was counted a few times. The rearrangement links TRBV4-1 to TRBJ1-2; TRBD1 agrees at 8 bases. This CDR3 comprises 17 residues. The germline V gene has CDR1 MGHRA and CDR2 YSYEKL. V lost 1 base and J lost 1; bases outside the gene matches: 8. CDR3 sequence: CASSQGGRDRYNYGYTF. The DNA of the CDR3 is TGCGCCAGCAGCCAAGGGGGCAGGGACAGGTATAACTATGGCTACACCTTC.